This TCR beta chain was sequenced during a study of CXCR3-negative and CXCR3-positive naive CD8 T cells. Study findings and constraints: Cryopreserved cells showed partially decreased CXCR3 expression, and most assays used fresh PBMCs.

Worth noting for this clonotype: Its specificity is not known.

The libraries of TRB cDNA were constructed through 5' RACE using UMI labels. Following a re-call of the 5' RACE reads, TCRdb has one entry per CDR3 protein and lacks DNA. This listing includes about 57,000 distinct CDR3 sequences. CDR1 MNHEY and CDR2 SMNVEV come from the germline V gene (reference sequence). This CDR3 is 11 amino acids long. The source material was memory CD8+ T cells from blood. The clonotype was recovered from a human donor in good health. Some clones in this sample may be carry-over from other donors' samples. The chain joins TRBV27 to TRBJ2-5; TCRdb picks TRBD1, but there is no DNA to check that call. The CDR3 sequence is CASSQGGTQYF.